This T cell receptor beta chain derives from a study of shared clonotypes between healthy human individuals. The method was immunoSEQ multiplex PCR; TCRdb's version includes in-frame clones alone and lacks a portion of them. This table holds about 1 million clones, roughly 74% found once. Germline V lookup: CDR1 SGHVS, CDR2 FNYEAQ. The CDR3 spans 14 residues. V was cut by 3 bases and J by 5 bases, with 10 bases left in between. J is TRBJ2-2 and V is TRBV7-6; D might be TRBD1 (6 bases). Specimen: memory CD4+ T cells from PBMCs. Regarding subset: CD45RA-negative fraction. The sequence came from a man aged 18-30 years in good health. Some clones in this sample may be carry-over from other donors' samples. The CDR3 sequence is CASSFNRETGELFF. CDR3 nucleotides: TGTGCCAGCAGCTTCAACAGGGAGACCGGGGAGCTGTTTTTT.